This is a list of T cell receptor beta chains from one sample in a study of OX40 agonist ivuxolimab in advanced cancers. Generated by immunoSEQ multiplex PCR, the TCRdb table keeps only in-frame clones and is missing some. The sample lists tens of thousands of clones, roughly 91% occurring once. The sequenced sample was CD4+ or CD8+ T cells sorted from blood, obtained in a trial of the OX40 agonist ivuxolimab. The receptors were gathered from an adult with an advanced solid tumor such as melanoma, head and neck, liver or kidney cancer. CDR3s include the opening cysteine and the closing phenylalanine or tryptophan. A D gene is named only where the DNA matches it firmly. Not every row has a clone size; where given, it reads once, few, many or a size class.

CDR3,DNA,V,D,J,size
CASSEPIAGGGETQYF,TGTGCCAGCAGTGAGCCCATAGCGGGAGGAGGAGAGACCCAGTACTTC,TRBV2,TRBD2,TRBJ2-5,.
CASSQVTGADTEAFF,TGCGCCAGCAGCCAAGTAACGGGGGCCGACACTGAAGCTTTCTTT,TRBV4-1,.,TRBJ1-1,.
CASMGLGNSPLHF,TGCGCCAGCATGGGACTGGGAAATTCACCCCTCCACTTT,TRBV4-1,.,TRBJ1-6,.
CASSLSTLGAGNTIYF,TGTGCCAGCAGTTTGAGTACATTGGGCGCTGGAAACACCATATATTTT,TRBV6-6,.,TRBJ1-3,.
CASSFGGRRVSEQYF,TGTGCCAGCAGCTTTGGGGGTCGCAGGGTGAGCGAGCAGTACTTC,TRBV11-2,.,TRBJ2-7,.
CASSYVTGGKQPQHF,TGTGCCAGCAGTTACGTGACAGGGGGGAAGCAGCCCCAGCATTTT,TRBV6-5,TRBD1,TRBJ1-5,.
CASRWQSMNTEAFF,TGTGCCAGCAGATGGCAGTCTATGAACACTGAAGCTTTCTTT,TRBV28,.,TRBJ1-1,.
CASSAGLATGELFF,TGTGCCAGCAGTGCGGGACTAGCGACCGGGGAGCTGTTTTTT,TRBV6-4,TRBD2,TRBJ2-2,.
CASSWGTGTEAFF,TGTGCCAGCAGCTGGGGGACAGGGACTGAAGCTTTCTTT,TRBV7-6,TRBD1,TRBJ1-1,.
CASSQEGLGDEQYF,TGCGCCAGCAGCCAAGAGGGGCTGGGGGACGAGCAGTACTTC,TRBV4-1,.,TRBJ2-7,.
CASSIGAGVTEAFF,TGTGCCAGTAGTATAGGAGCAGGGGTGACTGAAGCTTTCTTT,TRBV19,.,TRBJ1-1,.
CASSIFGDRVGTEAFF,TGTGCCAGTAGTATTTTCGGGGACAGGGTGGGCACTGAAGCTTTCTTT,TRBV19,TRBD1,TRBJ1-1,.
CASSSRQAYNYGYTF,TGTGCCAGCAGTTCCCGACAGGCCTATAACTATGGCTACACCTTC,TRBV27,.,TRBJ1-2,.
CASSLGDYGYTF,TGTGCCAGCAGCTTGGGGGACTATGGCTACACCTTC,TRBV5-6,.,TRBJ1-2,.
CASSQGAAGSNQPQHF,TGCGCCAGCAGCCAAGGGGCGGCGGGAAGCAATCAGCCCCAGCATTTT,TRBV4-1,.,TRBJ1-5,once
CASSQSNQANNSPLHF,TGCGCCAGCAGTCAATCTAACCAGGCCAATAATTCACCCCTCCACTTT,TRBV23-1,.,TRBJ1-6,.
CASSSANYEQYF,TGTGCCAGCAGTTCGGCCAACTACGAGCAGTACTTC,TRBV27,.,TRBJ2-7,.
CASSQERVRGVNTEAFF,TGTGCCAGCAGCCAAGAAAGAGTGAGGGGCGTGAACACTGAAGCTTTCTTT,TRBV14,.,TRBJ1-1,.
CASSVEGGMMNTEAFF,TGTGCCAGCAGCGTCGAGGGGGGAATGATGAACACTGAAGCTTTCTTT,TRBV7-9,.,TRBJ1-1,few
CASSSPGLGVSPLHF,TGTGCCAGCAGCTCTCCGGGACTGGGAGTCTCACCCCTCCACTTT,TRBV7-7,.,TRBJ1-6,.
CASSLEGLTDTQYF,TGTGCCAGCAGCTTGGAGGGATTGACAGATACGCAGTATTTT,TRBV5-4,.,TRBJ2-3,.
CASSYSFRDSNYGYTF,TGTGCCAGCAGTTACTCTTTCCGGGACAGCAACTATGGCTACACCTTC,TRBV6-6,TRBD1,TRBJ1-2,.
CASSQIVRDRGIMNTEAFF,TGTGCCAGCTCACAAATCGTCCGGGACAGGGGAATTATGAACACTGAAGCTTTCTTT,TRBV18,TRBD1,TRBJ1-1,.
CASSLSPGTGNTIYF,TGTGCCAGCAGTCTTAGCCCGGGGACTGGAAACACCATATATTTT,TRBV27,.,TRBJ1-3,.
CASTPSGRISTDTQYF,TGTGCCAGTACCCCCTCGGGACGGATAAGCACAGATACGCAGTATTTT,TRBV19,.,TRBJ2-3,.